This T cell receptor (beta chain) was observed in a study of blood T cell repertoires in COVID-19. Overall study: Sites across the United States, Italy and Spain contributed samples from acute and convalescent COVID-19.

Sequencing was performed with immunoSEQ multiplex PCR; in TCRdb, only in-frame clones are kept and a portion is missing. The top ten clones hold roughly 8.7% of a sample with 150,000 to 200,000 clones, around 86% of them seen once. Germline CDR1 is MNHEY and CDR2 is SVGAGI. V lost 7 bases and J 3 bases, leaving 16 bases between the germline ends. The CDR3 has 15 amino acids. The receptor comes from a man over 45 with active or convalescent COVID-19. The V call is TRBV6-5, the J call TRBJ1-5, with D tentatively TRBD1 (5 bases). Material: peripheral blood. In DNA, the CDR3 is TGTGCCAGCACGATTCAGGGTCGCTCCAATCAGCCCCAGCATTTT. It codes for CASTIQGRSNQPQHF.